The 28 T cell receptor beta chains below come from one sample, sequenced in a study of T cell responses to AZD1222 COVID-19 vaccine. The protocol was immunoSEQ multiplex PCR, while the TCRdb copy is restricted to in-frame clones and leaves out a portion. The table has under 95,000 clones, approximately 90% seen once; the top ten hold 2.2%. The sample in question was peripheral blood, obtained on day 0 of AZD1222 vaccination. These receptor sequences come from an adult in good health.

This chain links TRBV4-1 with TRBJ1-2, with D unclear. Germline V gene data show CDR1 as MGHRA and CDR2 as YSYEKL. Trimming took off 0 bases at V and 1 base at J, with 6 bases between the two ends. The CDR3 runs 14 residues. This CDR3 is CASSQEEGNYGYTF. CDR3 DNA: TGCGCCAGCAGCCAAGAGGAGGGTAACTATGGCTACACCTTC.

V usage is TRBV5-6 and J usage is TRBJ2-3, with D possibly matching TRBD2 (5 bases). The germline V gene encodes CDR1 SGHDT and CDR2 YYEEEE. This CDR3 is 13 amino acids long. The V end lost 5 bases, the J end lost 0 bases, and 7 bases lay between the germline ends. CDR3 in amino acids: CASRRGSTDTQYF. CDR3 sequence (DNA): TGTGCCAGCAGGCGCGGGAGCACAGATACGCAGTATTTT.

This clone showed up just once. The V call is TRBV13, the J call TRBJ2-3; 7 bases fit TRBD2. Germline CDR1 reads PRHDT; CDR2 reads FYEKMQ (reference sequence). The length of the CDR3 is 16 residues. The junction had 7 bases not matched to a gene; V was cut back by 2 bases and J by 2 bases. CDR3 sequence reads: CASSLRAGILTDTQYF. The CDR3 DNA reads TGTGCCAGCAGCTTACGAGCGGGGATCCTCACAGATACGCAGTATTTT. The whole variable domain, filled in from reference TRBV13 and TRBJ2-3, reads AAGVIQSPRHLIKEKRETATLKCYPIPRHDTVYWYQQGPGQDPQFLISFYEKMQSDKGSIPDRFSAQQFSDYHSELNMSSLELGDSALYFCASSLRAGILTDTQYFGPGTRLTVL.

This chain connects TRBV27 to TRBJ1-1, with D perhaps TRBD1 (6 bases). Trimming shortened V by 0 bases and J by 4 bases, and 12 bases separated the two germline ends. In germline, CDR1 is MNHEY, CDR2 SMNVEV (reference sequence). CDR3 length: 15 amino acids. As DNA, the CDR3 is TGTGCCAGCAGTTTATCGCCTAACAGGGTCACTGAAGCTTTCTTT. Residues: CASSLSPNRVTEAFF.

The CDR3 protein is CASSIGGETQYF. DNA for the CDR3: TGTGCCAGTAGTATAGGGGGCGAGACCCAGTACTTC. The genes are TRBV19 and TRBJ2-5; a weak D match, TRBD1 (5 bases). The CDR3 spans 12 residues. Trimming cost V 1 base and J 5 bases, with 5 bases left between them. CDR1 is LNHDA, CDR2 SQIVND, per germline (reference sequence).

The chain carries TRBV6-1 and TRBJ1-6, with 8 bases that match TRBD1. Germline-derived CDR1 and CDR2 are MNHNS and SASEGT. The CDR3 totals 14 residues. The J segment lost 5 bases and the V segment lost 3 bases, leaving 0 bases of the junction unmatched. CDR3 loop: CASSETGDNSPLHF. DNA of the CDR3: TGTGCCAGCAGTGAGACAGGGGATAATTCACCCCTCCACTTT.

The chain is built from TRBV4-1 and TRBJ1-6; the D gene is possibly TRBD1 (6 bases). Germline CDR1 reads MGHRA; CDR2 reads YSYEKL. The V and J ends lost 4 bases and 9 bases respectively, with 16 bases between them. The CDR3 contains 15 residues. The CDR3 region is CASSPLPGASSPLHF. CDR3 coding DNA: TGCGCCAGCAGCCCCCTGCCAGGGGCAAGTTCACCCCTCCACTTT.

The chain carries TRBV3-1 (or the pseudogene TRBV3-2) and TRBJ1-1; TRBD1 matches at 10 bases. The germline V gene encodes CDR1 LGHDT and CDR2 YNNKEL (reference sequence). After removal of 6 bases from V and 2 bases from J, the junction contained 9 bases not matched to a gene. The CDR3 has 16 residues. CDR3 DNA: TGTGCCAGCAGGCGGGACAGGGGAGAGTTTAACACTGAAGCTTTCTTT. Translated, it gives CASRRDRGEFNTEAFF.

The CDR3 loop is CASSAEETQYF. CDR3 nucleotide sequence: TGTGCCAGCAGCGCCGAAGAGACCCAGTACTTC. This chain joins TRBV9 and TRBJ2-5; D gene unclear. V lost 3 bases and J lost 3, with 3 bases in between. The CDR3 sequence is 11 residues long. Germline CDR1 is SGDLS and CDR2 is YYNGEE.

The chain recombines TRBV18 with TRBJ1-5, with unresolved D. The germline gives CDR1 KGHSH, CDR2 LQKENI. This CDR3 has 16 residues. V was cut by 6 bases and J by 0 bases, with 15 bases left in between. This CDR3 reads CASSTSSPNSNQPQHF. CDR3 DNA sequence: TGTGCCAGCTCCACCTCCTCGCCAAATAGCAATCAGCCCCAGCATTTT.

The DNA of the CDR3 is TGTGCCAGCAGTGAATATAAGGGAGGCCAAGAGACCCAGTACTTC. This gives the protein CASSEYKGGQETQYF. The chain combines TRBV25-1 with TRBJ2-5, with D tentatively TRBD2 (6 bases). Trimming took off 0 bases at V and 1 base at J, with 9 bases between the two ends. This CDR3 region has 15 residues. In germline, CDR1 is MGHDK, CDR2 SYGVNS. The full variable domain, with the rest looked up from reference TRBV25-1 and TRBJ2-5, is EADIYQTPRYLVIGTGKKITLECSQTMGHDKMYWYQQDPGMELHLIHYSYGVNSTEKGDLSSESTVSRIRTEHFPLTLESARPSHTSQYLCASSEYKGGQETQYFGPGTRLLVL.

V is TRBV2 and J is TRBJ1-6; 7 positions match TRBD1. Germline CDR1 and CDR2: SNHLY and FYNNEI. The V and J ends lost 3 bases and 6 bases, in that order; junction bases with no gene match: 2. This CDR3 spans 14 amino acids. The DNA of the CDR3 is TGTGCCAGCAGTGACTGGGACAGTAATTCACCCCTCCACTTT. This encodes CASSDWDSNSPLHF.

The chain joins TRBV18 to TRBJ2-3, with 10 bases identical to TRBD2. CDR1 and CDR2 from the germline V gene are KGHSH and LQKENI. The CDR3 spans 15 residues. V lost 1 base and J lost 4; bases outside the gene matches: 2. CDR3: CASSPQRGGADTQYF. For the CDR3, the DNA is TGTGCCAGCTCACCACAGCGGGGGGGAGCAGATACGCAGTATTTT.

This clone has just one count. CDR3 DNA: TGTGCCAGCTCACCAACCGGAGGCGAATCTGGAAAACTGTTTTTT. Protein product: CASSPTGGESGKLFF. The chain combines TRBV18 with TRBJ1-4; D gene unclear. The CDR3 consists of 15 residues. V was shortened by 2 bases and J by 10 bases, with 17 bases between the two germline ends. CDR1 is KGHSH and CDR2 is LQKENI in the germline V gene.

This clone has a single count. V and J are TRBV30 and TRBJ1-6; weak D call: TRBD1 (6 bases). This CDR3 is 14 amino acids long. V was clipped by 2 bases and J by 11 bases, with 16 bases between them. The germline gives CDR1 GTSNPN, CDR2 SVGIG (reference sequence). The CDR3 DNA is TGTGCCTGGAGTTTACAGGGAGGGCGGGCACCCCTCCACTTT. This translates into CAWSLQGGRAPLHF.

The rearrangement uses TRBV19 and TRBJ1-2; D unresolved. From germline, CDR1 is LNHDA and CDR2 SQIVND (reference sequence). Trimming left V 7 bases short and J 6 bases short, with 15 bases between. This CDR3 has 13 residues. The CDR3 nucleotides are TGTGCCAGTACCCCCCAAGCAAAGAATGGCTACACCTTC. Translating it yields CASTPQAKNGYTF.

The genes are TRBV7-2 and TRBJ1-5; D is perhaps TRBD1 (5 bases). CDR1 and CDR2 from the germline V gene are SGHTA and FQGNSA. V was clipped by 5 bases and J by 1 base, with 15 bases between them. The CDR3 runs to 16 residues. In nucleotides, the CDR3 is TGTGCCAGCAGCCCCCGACCGGGGGTGAGCAATCAGCCCCAGCATTTT. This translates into CASSPRPGVSNQPQHF.

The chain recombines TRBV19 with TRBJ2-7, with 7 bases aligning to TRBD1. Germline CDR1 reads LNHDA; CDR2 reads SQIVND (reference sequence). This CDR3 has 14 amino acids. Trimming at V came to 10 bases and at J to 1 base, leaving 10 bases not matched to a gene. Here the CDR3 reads CATRRGTASYEQYF. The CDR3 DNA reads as TGTGCCACCCGCCGAGGGACAGCGTCCTACGAGCAGTACTTC. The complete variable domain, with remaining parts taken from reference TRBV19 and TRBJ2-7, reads DGGITQSPKYLFRKEGQNVTLSCEQNLNHDAMYWYRQDPGQGLRLIYYSQIVNDFQKGDIAEGYSVSREKKESFPLTVTSAQKNPTAFYLCATRRGTASYEQYFGPGTRLTVT.

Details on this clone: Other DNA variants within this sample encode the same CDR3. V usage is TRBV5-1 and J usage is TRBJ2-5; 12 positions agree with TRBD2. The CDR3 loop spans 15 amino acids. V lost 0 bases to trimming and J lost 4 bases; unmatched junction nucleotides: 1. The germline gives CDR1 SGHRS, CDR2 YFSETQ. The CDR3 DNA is TGCGCCAGCAGCTTGGGACTAGCGGGAGTAGAGACCCAGTACTTC. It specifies CASSLGLAGVETQYF. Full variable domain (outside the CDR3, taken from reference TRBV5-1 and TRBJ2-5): KAGVTQTPRYLIKTRGQQVTLSCSPISGHRSVSWYQQTPGQGLQFLFEYFSETQRNKGNFPGRFSGRQFSNSRSEMNVSTLELGDSALYLCASSLGLAGVETQYFGPGTRLLVL.

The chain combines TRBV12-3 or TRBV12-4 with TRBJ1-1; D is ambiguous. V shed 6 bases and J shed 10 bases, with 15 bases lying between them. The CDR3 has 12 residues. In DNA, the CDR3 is TGTGCCAGCAGCTCACTCGGGCTGCCAGCTTTCTTT. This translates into CASSSLGLPAFF.

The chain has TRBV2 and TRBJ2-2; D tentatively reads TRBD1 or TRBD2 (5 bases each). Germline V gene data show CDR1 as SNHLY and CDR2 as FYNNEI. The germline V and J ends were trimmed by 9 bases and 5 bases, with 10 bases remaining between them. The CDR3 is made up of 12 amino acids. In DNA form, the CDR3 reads TGTGCCAGGGGGACCTTTACCGGGGAGCTGTTTTTT. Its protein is CARGTFTGELFF.

This chain's CDR3 is CASSLLYEQFF. The DNA of the CDR3 is TGTGCCAGCAGCTTACTATACGAGCAGTTCTTC. This chain links TRBV3-1 (or the pseudogene TRBV3-2) with TRBJ2-1; no reliable D call. Germline loops: CDR1 LGHDT, CDR2 YNNKEL (reference sequence). This CDR3 has 11 amino acids. Trimming removed 5 bases from V and 10 bases from J, with 9 bases in between.

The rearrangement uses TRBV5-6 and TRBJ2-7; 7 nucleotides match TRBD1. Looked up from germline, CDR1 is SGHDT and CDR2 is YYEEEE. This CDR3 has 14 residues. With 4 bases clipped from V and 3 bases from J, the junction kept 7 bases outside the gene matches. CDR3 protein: CASSPTGDSYEQYF. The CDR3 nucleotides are TGTGCCAGCAGCCCAACAGGGGACAGCTACGAGCAGTACTTC.

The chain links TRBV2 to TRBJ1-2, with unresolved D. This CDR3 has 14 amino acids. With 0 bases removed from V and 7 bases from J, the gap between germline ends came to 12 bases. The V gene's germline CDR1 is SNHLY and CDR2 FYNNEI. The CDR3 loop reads CASSEAEVFGGYTF. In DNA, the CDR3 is TGTGCCAGCAGTGAAGCCGAGGTTTTTGGTGGCTACACCTTC. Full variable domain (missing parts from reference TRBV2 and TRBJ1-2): EPEVTQTPSHQVTQMGQEVILRCVPISNHLYFYWYRQILGQKVEFLVSFYNNEISEKSEIFDDQFSVERPDGSNFTLKIRSTKLEDSAMYFCASSEAEVFGGYTFGSGTRLTVV.

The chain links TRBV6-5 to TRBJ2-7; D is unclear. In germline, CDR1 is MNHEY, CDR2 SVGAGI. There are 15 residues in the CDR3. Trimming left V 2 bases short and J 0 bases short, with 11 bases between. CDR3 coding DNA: TGTGCCAGCAGTTACGTCGACGGTAGCTCCTACGAGCAGTACTTC. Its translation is CASSYVDGSSYEQYF.

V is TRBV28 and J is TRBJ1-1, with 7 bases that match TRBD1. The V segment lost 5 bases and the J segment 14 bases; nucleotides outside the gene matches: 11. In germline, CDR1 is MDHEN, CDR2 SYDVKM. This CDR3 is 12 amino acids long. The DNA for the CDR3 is TGTGCCAGCAGTCGGCCGACAGGGTTGTCCTTCTTT. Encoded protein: CASSRPTGLSFF.

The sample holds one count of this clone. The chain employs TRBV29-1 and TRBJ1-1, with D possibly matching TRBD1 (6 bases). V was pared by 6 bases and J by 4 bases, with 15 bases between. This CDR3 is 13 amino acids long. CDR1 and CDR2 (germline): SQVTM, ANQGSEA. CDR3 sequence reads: CSVHRARRTEAFF. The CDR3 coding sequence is TGCAGCGTCCACAGGGCCCGACGCACTGAAGCTTTCTTT.

The CDR3 sequence is CASSQSTGGYNSPLHF. CDR3 coding DNA: TGTGCCAGCAGCCAAAGCACAGGGGGATATAATTCACCCCTCCACTTT. The chain employs TRBV7-9 and TRBJ1-6, with TRBD1 identical over 8 bases. CDR1 and CDR2 (germline): SEHNR, FQNEAQ (reference sequence). V dropped 5 bases and J dropped 4; count of bases not matched to a gene: 7. The CDR3 runs 16 residues.